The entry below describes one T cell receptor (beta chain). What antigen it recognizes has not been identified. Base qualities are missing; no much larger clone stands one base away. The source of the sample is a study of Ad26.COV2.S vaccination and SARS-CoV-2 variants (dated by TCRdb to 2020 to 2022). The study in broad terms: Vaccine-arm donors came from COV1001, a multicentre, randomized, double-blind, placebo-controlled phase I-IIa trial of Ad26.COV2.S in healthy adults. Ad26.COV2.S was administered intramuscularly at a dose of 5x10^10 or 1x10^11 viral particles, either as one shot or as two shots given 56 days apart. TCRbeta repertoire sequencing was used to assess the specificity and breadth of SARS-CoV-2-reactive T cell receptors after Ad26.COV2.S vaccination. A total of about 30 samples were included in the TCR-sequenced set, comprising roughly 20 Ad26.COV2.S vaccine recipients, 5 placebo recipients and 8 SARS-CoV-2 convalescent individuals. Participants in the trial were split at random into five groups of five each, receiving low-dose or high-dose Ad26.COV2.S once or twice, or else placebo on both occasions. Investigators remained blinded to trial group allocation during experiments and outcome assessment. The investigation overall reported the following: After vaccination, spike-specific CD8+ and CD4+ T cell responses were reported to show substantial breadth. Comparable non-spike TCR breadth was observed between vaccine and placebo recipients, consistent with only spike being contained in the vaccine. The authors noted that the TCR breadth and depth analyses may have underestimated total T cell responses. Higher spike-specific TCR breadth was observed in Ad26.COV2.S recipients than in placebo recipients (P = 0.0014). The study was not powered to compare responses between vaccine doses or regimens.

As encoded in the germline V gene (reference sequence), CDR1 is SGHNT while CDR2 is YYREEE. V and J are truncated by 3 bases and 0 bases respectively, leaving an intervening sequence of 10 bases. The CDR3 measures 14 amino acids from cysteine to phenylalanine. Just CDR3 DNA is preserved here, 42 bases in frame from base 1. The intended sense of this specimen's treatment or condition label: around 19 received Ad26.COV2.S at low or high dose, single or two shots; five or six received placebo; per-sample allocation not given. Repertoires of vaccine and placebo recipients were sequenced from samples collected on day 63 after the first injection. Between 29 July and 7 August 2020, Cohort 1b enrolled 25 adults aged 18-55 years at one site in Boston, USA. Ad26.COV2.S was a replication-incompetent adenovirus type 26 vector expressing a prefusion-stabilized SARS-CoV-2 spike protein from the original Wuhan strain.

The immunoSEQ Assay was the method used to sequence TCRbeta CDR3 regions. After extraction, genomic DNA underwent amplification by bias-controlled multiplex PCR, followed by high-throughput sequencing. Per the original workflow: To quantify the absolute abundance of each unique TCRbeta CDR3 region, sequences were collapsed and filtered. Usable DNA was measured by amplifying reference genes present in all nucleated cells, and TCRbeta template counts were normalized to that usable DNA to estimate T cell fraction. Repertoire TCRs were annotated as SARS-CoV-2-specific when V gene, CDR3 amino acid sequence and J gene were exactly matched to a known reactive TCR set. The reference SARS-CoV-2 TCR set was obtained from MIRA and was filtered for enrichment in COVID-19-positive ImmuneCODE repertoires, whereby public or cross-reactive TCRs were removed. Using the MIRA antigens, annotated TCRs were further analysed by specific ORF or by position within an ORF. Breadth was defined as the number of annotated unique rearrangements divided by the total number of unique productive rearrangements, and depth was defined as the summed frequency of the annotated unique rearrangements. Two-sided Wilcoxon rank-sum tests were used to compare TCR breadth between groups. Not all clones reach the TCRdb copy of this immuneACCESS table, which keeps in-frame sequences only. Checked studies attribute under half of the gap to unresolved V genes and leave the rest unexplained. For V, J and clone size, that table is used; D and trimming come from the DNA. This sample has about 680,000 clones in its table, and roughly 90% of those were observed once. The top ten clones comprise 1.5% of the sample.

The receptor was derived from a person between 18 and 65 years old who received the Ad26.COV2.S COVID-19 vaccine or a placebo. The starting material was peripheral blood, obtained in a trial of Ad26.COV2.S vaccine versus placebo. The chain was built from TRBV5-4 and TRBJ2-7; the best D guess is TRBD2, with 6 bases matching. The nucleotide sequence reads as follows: TGTGCCAGCAGCTCTAGCGCAAGCTCCTACGAGCAGTACTTC. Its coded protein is CASSSSASSYEQYF.